These 4 T cell receptor beta chains originate from one sample sequenced in a study of patients and donors after allogeneic stem cell transplantation. Via MiXCR, TCRdb re-called the RT-PCR reads, giving one row per CDR3 protein. The sample has hundreds of thousands of distinct CDR3 sequences, about a sixth seen once; the top ten hold around 6.8%. The specimen was blood, either unsorted or a sorted T cell fraction (not recorded which). The receptors here all came from a human donor who was either an allogeneic HSCT recipient or a stem cell or donor lymphocyte infusion donor (not recorded which). It is not recorded whose cells these are; they may come from a transplant donor.

This clonotype was counted ten times or more. The chain recombines TRBV27 with TRBJ1-6, with 11 bases lining up with TRBD1. The CDR3 has 15 residues. J lost 11 bases, V lost 5 bases, and 8 bases had no gene match. CDR1 is MNHEY, CDR2 SMNVEV, per germline (reference sequence). CDR3 bases: TGTGCCAGCAGTCTCTTTGGGACAGGGGGAGCACCCCTCCACTTT. Its protein is CASSLFGTGGAPLHF.

The V gene is TRBV24-1, the J gene TRBJ2-7, with D possibly matching TRBD1 (6 bases). The CDR3 runs 16 residues. Per germline, CDR1 KGHDR and CDR2 SFDVKD. With 0 bases removed from V and 5 bases from J, the gap between germline ends came to 16 bases. The CDR3 DNA is TGTGCCACCAGTGATTTGGGGGACACAGGGAGCCACGAGCAGTACTTC. This sequence encodes CATSDLGDTGSHEQYF.

The J gene is TRBJ2-5, the V gene TRBV7-8, with TRBD1 matching 7 bases. This CDR3 is 15 amino acids long. CDR1 is SGHVS and CDR2 is FQNEAQ in the germline V gene. V trimming: 4 bases; J trimming: 5 bases; junction bases outside the gene matches: 10. The CDR3 sequence: CASSSRDSLGETQYF. CDR3 coding DNA: TGTGCCAGCAGCTCCCGGGACAGTTTGGGGGAGACCCAGTACTTC.

The rearrangement joins TRBV7-3 to TRBJ2-1, with TRBD2 identical over 12 bases. Losses at the gene ends were 1 base for V and 5 bases for J; bases not matched to a gene: 12. This CDR3 has 19 residues. Germline CDR1 is SGHTA and CDR2 is FQGTGA. The DNA of the CDR3 is TGTGCCAGCAGCTTAAGGCCCCAGGCTAGCGGGAGGGTCGACAATGAGCAGTTCTTC. This codes for CASSLRPQASGRVDNEQFF.